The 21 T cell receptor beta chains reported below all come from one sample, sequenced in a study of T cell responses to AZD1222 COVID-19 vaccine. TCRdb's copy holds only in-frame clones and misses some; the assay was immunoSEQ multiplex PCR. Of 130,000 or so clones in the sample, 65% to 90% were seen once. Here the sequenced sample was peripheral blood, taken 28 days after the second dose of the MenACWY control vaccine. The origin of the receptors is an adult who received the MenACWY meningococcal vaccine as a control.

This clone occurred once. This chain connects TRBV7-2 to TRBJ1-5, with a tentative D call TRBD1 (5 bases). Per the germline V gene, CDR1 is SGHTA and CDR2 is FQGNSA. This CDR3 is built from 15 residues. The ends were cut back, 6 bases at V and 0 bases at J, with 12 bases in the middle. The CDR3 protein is CASSPRGGSNQPQHF. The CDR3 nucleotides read TGTGCCAGCAGTCCACGTGGGGGTAGCAATCAGCCCCAGCATTTT.

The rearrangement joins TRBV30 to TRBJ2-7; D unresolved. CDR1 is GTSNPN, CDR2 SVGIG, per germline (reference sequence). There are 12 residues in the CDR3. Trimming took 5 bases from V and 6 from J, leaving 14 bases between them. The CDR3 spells CAWDTGPLEQYF. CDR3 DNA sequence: TGTGCCTGGGACACCGGGCCCCTCGAGCAGTACTTC.

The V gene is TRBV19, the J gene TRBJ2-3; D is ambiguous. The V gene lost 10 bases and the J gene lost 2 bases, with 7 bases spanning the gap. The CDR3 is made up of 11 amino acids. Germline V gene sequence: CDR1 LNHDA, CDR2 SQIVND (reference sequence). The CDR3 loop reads CATRATDTQYF. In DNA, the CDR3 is TGTGCCACCCGGGCCACAGATACGCAGTATTTT.

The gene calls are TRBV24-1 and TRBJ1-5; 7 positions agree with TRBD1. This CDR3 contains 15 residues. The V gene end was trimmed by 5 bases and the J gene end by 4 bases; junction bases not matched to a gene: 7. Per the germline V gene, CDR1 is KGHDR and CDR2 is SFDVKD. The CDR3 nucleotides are TGTGCCACCAGTGCAGGTGACAGGGAGAATCAGCCCCAGCATTTT. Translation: CATSAGDRENQPQHF.

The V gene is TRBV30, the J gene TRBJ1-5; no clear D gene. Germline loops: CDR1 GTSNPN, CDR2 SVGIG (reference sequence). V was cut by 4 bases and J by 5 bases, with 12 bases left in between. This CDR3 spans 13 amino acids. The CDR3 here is CAWTTTPDQPQHF. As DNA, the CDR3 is TGTGCCTGGACCACCACTCCCGATCAGCCCCAGCATTTT.

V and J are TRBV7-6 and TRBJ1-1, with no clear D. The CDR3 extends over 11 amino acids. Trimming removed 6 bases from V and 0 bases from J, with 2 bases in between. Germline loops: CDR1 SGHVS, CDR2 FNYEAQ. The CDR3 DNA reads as TGTGCCAGCAGATTGAACACTGAAGCTTTCTTT. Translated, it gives CASRLNTEAFF.

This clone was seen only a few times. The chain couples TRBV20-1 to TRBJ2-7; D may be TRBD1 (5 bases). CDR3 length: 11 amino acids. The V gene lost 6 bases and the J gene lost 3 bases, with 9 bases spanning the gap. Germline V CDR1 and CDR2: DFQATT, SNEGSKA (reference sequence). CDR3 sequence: CSAKTDYEQYF. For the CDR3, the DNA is TGCAGTGCCAAGACAGACTACGAGCAGTACTTC.

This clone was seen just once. As DNA, the CDR3 is TGCGCCAGCAGCCAAGAGTCTAGCGGGGCCACCAATACGCAGTATTTT. Its protein is CASSQESSGATNTQYF. This chain uses TRBV4-1 with TRBJ2-3; 9 positions match TRBD2. Germline V gene sequence: CDR1 MGHRA, CDR2 YSYEKL. This CDR3 comprises 16 residues. The trim removed 0 bases at V and 7 bases at J, leaving 8 bases unmatched.

The CDR3 DNA reads as TGTGCCTGGACTTCACTCTATCAGGGGTATGGCTACACCTTC. It is translated as CAWTSLYQGYGYTF. The rearrangement joins TRBV30 to TRBJ1-2; the D gene is possibly TRBD1 (6 bases). The length of the CDR3 is 14 residues. Deletions cut 4 bases from V and 5 bases from J, with 17 bases between. The germline gives CDR1 GTSNPN, CDR2 SVGIG (reference sequence). The full variable domain, completed using reference TRBV30 and TRBJ1-2, is SQTIHQWPATLVQPVGSPLSLECTVEGTSNPNLYWYRQAAGRGLQLLFYSVGIGQISSEVPQNLSASRPQDRQFILSSKKLLLSDSGFYLCAWTSLYQGYGYTFGSGTRLTVV.

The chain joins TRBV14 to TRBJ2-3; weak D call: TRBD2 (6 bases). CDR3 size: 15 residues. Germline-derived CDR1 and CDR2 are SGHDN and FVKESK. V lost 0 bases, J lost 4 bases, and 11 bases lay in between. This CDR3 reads CASSQDSAGPDTQYF. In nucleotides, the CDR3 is TGTGCCAGCAGCCAAGATTCGGCGGGGCCAGATACGCAGTATTTT.

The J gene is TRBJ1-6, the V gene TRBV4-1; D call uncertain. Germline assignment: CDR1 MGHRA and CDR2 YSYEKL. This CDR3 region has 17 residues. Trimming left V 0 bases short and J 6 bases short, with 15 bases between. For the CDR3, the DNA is TGCGCCAGCAGCCAAGAGGCCGGTCGGAGGGCTAATTCACCCCTCCACTTT. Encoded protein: CASSQEAGRRANSPLHF.

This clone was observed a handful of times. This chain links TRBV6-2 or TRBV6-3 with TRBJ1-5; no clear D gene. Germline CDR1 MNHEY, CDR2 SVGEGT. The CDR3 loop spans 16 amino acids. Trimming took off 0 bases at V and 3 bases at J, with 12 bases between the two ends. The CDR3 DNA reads TGTGCCAGCAGTTACTCTCGTGCCAGGATCAATCAGCCCCAGCATTTT. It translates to CASSYSRARINQPQHF.

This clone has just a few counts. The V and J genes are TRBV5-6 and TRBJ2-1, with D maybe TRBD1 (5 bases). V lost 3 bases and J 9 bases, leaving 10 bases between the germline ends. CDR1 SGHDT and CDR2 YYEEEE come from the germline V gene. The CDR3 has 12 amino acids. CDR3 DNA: TGTGCCAGCAGCTCCACAGGATCTGAGCAGTTCTTC. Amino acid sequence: CASSSTGSEQFF.

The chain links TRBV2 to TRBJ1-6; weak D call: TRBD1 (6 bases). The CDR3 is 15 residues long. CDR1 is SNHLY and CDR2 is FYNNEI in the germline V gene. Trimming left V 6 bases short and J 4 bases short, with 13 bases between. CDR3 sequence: CASSPGQFYNSPLHF. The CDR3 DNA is TGTGCCAGCAGCCCCGGACAGTTTTATAATTCACCCCTCCACTTT.

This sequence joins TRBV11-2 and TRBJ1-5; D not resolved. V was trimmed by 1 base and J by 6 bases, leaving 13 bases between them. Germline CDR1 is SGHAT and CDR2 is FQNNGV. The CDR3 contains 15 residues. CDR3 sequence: CASSLGGPGGQPQHF. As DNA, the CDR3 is TGTGCCAGCAGCTTAGGAGGGCCCGGCGGTCAGCCCCAGCATTTT.

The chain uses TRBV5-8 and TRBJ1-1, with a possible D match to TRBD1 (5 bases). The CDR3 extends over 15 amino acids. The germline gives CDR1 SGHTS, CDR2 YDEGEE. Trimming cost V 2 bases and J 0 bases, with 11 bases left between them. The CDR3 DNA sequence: TGTGCCAGCAGCTTCCTCCAGGGTATGAACACTGAAGCTTTCTTT. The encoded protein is CASSFLQGMNTEAFF.

The CDR3 DNA sequence: TGTGCCAGCAACCCACGGGGGACAGGTGGAAACACCATATATTTT. Its translation: CASNPRGTGGNTIYF. The chain employs TRBV6-6 and TRBJ1-3, with 8 bases that match TRBD1. The CDR3 consists of 15 residues. Germline V gene lookup returns CDR1 MNHNY and CDR2 SVGAGI (reference sequence). V trimming: 7 bases; J trimming: 3 bases; junction bases outside the gene matches: 8.

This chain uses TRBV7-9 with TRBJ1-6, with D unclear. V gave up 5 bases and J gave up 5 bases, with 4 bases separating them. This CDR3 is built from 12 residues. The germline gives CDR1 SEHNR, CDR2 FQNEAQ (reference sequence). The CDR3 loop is CASSPDNSPLHF. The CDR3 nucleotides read TGTGCCAGCAGCCCCGATAATTCACCCCTCCACTTT.

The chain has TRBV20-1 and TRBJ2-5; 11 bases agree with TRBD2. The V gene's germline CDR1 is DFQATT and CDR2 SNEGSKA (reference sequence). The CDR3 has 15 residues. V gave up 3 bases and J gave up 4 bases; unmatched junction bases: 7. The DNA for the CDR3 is TGCAGTGCTAGTGGCCTAGCGGGAGGACCAGAGACCCAGTACTTC. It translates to CSASGLAGGPETQYF.

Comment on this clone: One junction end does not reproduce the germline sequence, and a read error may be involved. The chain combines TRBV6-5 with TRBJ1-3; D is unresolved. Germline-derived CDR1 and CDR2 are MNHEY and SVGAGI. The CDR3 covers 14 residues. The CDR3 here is CAVGSVLPGNTIYF. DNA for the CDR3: TGCGCAGTGGGGTCGGTATTGCCTGGAAACACCATATATTTT.

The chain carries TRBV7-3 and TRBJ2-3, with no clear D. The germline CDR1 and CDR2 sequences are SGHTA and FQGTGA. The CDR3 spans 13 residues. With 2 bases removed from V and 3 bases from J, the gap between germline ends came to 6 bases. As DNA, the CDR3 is TGTGCCAGCAGCTTATTTTGGACAGATACGCAGTATTTT. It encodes CASSLFWTDTQYF.